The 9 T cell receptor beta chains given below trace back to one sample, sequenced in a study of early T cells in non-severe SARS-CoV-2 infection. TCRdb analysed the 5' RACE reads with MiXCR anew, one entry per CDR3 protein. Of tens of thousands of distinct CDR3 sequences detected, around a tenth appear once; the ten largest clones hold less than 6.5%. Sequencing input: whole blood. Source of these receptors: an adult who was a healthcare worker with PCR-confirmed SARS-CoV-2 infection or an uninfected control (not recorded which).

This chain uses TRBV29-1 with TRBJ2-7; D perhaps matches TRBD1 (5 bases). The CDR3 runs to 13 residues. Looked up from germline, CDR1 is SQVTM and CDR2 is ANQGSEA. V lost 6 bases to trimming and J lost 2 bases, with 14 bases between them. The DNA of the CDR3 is TGCAGCGTCCGACAGACCTACCCCTACGAGCAGTACTTC. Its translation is CSVRQTYPYEQYF.

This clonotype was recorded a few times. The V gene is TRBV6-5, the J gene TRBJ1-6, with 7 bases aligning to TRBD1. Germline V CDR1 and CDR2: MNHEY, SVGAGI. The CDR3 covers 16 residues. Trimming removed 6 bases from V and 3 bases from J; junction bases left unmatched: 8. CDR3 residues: CASSPPGGHYNSPLHF. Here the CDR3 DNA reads TGTGCCAGCAGCCCTCCAGGGGGACACTATAATTCACCCCTCCACTTT.

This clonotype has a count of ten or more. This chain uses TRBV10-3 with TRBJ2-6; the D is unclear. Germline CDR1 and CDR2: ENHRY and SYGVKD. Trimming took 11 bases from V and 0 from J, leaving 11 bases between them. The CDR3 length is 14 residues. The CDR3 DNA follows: TGTGCCGTGCACGGTGGCTCTGGGGCCAACGTCCTGACTTTC. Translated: CAVHGGSGANVLTF.

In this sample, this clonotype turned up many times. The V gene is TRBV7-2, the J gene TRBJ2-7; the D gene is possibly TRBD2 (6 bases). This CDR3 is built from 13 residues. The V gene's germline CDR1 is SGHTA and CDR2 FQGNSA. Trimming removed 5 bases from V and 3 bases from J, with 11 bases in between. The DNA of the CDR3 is TGTGCCAGCAGCCAGGGACTGTACTACGAGCAGTACTTC. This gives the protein CASSQGLYYEQYF.

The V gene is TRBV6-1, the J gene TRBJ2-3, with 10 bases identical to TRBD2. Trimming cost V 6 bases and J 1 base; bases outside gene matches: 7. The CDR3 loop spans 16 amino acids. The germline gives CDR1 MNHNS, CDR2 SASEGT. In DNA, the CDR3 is TGTGCCAGCAGCGAGACAACTAGCGGGGGCACAGATACGCAGTATTTT. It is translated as CASSETTSGGTDTQYF.

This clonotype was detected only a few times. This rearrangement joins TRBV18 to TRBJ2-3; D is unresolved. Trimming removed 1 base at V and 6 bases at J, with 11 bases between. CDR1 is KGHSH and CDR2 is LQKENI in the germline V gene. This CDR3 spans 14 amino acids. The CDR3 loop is CASSPRRGPDTQYF. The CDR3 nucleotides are TGTGCCAGCTCACCACGGAGAGGACCGGATACGCAGTATTTT.

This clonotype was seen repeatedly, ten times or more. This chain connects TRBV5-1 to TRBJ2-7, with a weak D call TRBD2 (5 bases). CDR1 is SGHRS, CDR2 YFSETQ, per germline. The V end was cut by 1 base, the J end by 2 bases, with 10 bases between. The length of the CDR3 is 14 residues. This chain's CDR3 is CASSLTPGAYEQYF. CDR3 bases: TGCGCCAGCAGCTTGACGCCCGGGGCCTACGAGCAGTACTTC.

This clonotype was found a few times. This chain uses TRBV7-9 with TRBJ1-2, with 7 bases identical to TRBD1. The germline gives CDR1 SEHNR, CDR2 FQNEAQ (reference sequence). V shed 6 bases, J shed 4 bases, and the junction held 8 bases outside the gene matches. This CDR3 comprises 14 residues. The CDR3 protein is CASRLPGQFYGYTF. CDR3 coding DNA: TGTGCCAGCAGGCTTCCGGGACAGTTCTATGGCTACACCTTC.

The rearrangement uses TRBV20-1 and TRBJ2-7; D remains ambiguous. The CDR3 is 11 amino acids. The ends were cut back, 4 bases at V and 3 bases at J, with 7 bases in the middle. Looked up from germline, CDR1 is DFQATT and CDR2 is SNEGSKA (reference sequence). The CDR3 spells CSATENYEQYF. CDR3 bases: TGCAGTGCTACCGAAAACTACGAGCAGTACTTC.